This is a list of T cell receptor beta chains from one sample in a study of blood T cell repertoires in COVID-19. Only in-frame clones appear in the TCRdb table, and some are missing; sequencing was by immunoSEQ multiplex PCR. The table has hundreds of thousands of clones, around 83% seen once. The sequenced sample consisted of peripheral blood. Every receptor here comes from a man in his forties with acute or convalescent COVID-19. CDR3s include the opening cysteine and the closing phenylalanine or tryptophan. D genes are given only for firm matches. The size field is filled for only some rows; it gives once, few, many or a size class.

.	TRBV30	TRBJ1-1	.	CAWSVQGPEAFF	TGTGCCTGGAGTGTACAGGGCCCTGAAGCTTTCTTT
.	TRBV6-5	TRBJ1-4	TRBD1	CASSPWGQSNEKLFF	TGTGCCAGCAGTCCGTGGGGACAGTCTAATGAAAAACTGTTTTTT
.	TRBV6-5	TRBJ1-2	TRBD1	CASSQTGWGDGYTF	TGTGCCAGCAGCCAGACAGGGTGGGGGGATGGCTACACCTTC
.	TRBV12-3/TRBV12-4	TRBJ2-5	TRBD2	CASSRTSGGTQYF	TGTGCCAGCAGTCGGACTAGTGGGGGGACCCAGTACTTC
few	TRBV11-2	TRBJ1-2	TRBD1	CASSSRDRAGYTF	TGTGCCAGCAGCTCCCGGGACAGGGCCGGCTACACCTTC
.	TRBV5-1	TRBJ2-7	TRBD1	CASSYGQAYEQYF	TGCGCCAGCAGCTACGGACAGGCCTACGAGCAGTACTTC
.	TRBV15	TRBJ1-1	.	CATSNLESRTEAFF	TGTGCCACCAGCAACCTGGAGAGTCGCACTGAAGCTTTCTTT
.	TRBV6-2/TRBV6-3	TRBJ2-1	.	CASSYFSGFHEQFF	TGTGCCAGCAGTTACTTCTCAGGCTTCCATGAGCAGTTCTTC
.	TRBV19	TRBJ2-3	TRBD1	CASSSGQVREDTQYF	TGTGCCAGTAGTTCAGGACAGGTCCGAGAAGATACGCAGTATTTT
.	TRBV6-1	TRBJ1-5	.	CASSEGRGWNQPQHF	TGTGCCAGCAGTGAAGGACGGGGGTGGAATCAGCCCCAGCATTTT
.	TRBV7-2	TRBJ2-7	.	CASSLGGAGEQYF	TGTGCCAGCAGCTTGGGGGGGGCTGGGGAGCAGTACTTC
.	TRBV6-2/TRBV6-3	TRBJ2-2	TRBD2	CASSTAGGNTGELFF	TGTGCCAGCAGCACAGCGGGGGGAAACACCGGGGAGCTGTTTTTT
.	TRBV6-1	TRBJ1-1	.	CASSDMARLNTEAFF	TGTGCCAGCAGTGATATGGCTAGATTAAACACTGAAGCTTTCTTT
.	TRBV14	TRBJ1-2	.	CASSQGHIRYGYTF	TGTGCCAGCAGCCAAGGGCATATACGCTATGGCTACACCTTC
.	TRBV3-1/TRBV3-2	TRBJ2-7	.	CASSLVSSSEQYF	TGTGCCAGCAGCCTCGTCTCTTCCTCCGAGCAGTACTTC